This T cell receptor (beta chain) was retrieved from a study of shared clonotypes between healthy human individuals. Whole-study context: Aged between 18 and 49, the donors were two women and a few men. The study's findings and limits: Non-shared clonotypes had lower generation probabilities than those shared by all four donors.

A deep-level run was used for the assay. The table came from immunoSEQ multiplex PCR; TCRdb's copy has only in-frame clones and leaves some out. The table shows roughly 1 million clones, with 75% occurring only once. Every contributor of samples was a Caucasian grown-up residing in Nashville, Tennessee. Comment on this clone: What it recognizes is unknown.

The V gene lost 6 bases and the J gene lost 3 bases, with 20 bases spanning the gap. This CDR3 is 16 amino acids long. Germline loops: CDR1 ENHRY, CDR2 SYGVKD. The V and J genes are TRBV10-3 and TRBJ1-1; D possibly corresponds to TRBD1 (6 bases). The sample comprised memory CD4+ T cells sorted from blood. Described subset: CD45RA-negative fraction. The clonotype was recovered from a man aged 18 to 29 in good health. The CDR3 DNA reads TGTGCCATCAGGCCAGGCCTACAGGGAGGGGACACTGAAGCTTTCTTT. This codes for CAIRPGLQGGDTEAFF.